This T cell receptor beta chain is drawn from a study of T cells expressing NK-cell markers. The CDR3 has 11 residues. Reprocessing the 5' RACE reads, TCRdb reports a single entry for every CDR3 protein and omits DNA. The sample has about 430,000 distinct CDR3 sequences. This receptor was identified in a woman aged 45-65 years in good health. The chain uses TRBV12-3 or TRBV12-4 and TRBJ2-1. Material for sequencing was blood T cells: a sorted CD56 or NKG2C T cell subset, CD4+ or CD8+ T cells, or bulk PBMC T cells (not recorded which). The CDR3 reads CASSPRYEQFF.